The source of this TCR beta chain is a study of blood T cell repertoires in COVID-19. Turning to the study itself: COVID-19 samples, acute and convalescent, were from the United States, Italy and Spain.

Seattle participants joined during active infection and were tracked over time. The CDR3 sequence is 16 residues long. Germline CDR1 reads GTSNPN; CDR2 reads SVGIG (reference sequence). V lost 4 bases to trimming and J lost 4 bases, with 22 bases between them. Per the original methods: Amplification from reference gene primers served as the basis for estimated nucleated cell counts. Clones were sequenced by immunoSEQ multiplex PCR, and TCRdb holds only the in-frame ones, with some missing. V and J calls plus clone size are reproduced from that table; the DNA served to infer D and trimming. Seen here are fewer than 250,000 clones, roughly 80% observed once, and the top ten hold about 10%.

Material: peripheral blood. J is TRBJ1-1 and V is TRBV30, with D possibly being TRBD1 (5 bases). The clonotype originates from a woman older than 75 with COVID-19, enrolled during active disease. CDR3 DNA: TGTGCCTGGAACCCCAAGGGGAGGTCACTGAGCACTGAAGCTTTCTTT. Its translation: CAWNPKGRSLSTEAFF.